The 24 T cell receptor beta chains below were found in one sample sequenced in a study of regulatory T cells in long-lasting Graves disease. HTBI primers from iRepertoire and Arm-PCR of CDR3 regions yielded the TCR beta libraries. Using its own MiXCR run on the multiplex PCR reads, TCRdb lists one record per CDR3 protein. The sample contains a few hundred thousand distinct CDR3 sequences, around a fifth of which appear only once. As for time point: persistent/refractory GD, antithyroid drugs over 5 years with positive TRAb. PBMC-derived RNA was used for the TCR library. Specimen: peripheral blood mononuclear cells (PBMCs), collected when the disease was refractory, from a patient treated with antithyroid drugs. The receptors here all came from a female donor with Graves disease.

This clonotype appeared many times. For the CDR3, the DNA is TGTGCCAGCAGCGCCGACAATAGCAATCAGCCCCAGCATTTT. It translates to CASSADNSNQPQHF. This chain uses TRBV7-2 with TRBJ1-5; D is ambiguous. Trimming took off 5 bases at V and 0 bases at J, with 8 bases between the two ends. CDR1 and CDR2 from the germline V gene are SGHTA and FQGNSA. This CDR3 comprises 14 residues.

This chain connects TRBV27 to TRBJ1-5, with TRBD1 matching over 8 bases. This CDR3 is 16 amino acids long. Germline V CDR1 and CDR2: MNHEY, SMNVEV (reference sequence). The ends lost 4 bases at V and 4 bases at J; junction bases unmatched: 9. The CDR3, as DNA: TGTGCCAGCAGTTCCGTGACAGGGGTCGGGAATCAGCCCCAGCATTTT. Its translation: CASSSVTGVGNQPQHF.

The chain links TRBV18 to TRBJ2-5, with D uncertain. Germline V gene sequence: CDR1 KGHSH, CDR2 LQKENI. V was cut by 6 bases and J by 4 bases, with 21 bases left in between. The CDR3 covers 16 residues. DNA for the CDR3: TGTGCCAGCTCGCTCAACTCCGATAAGACGGGAGAGACCCAGTACTTC. Its translation: CASSLNSDKTGETQYF.

The CDR3 sequence: CASSFGSENTIYF. CDR3 bases: TGTGCCAGCAGCTTCGGGTCTGAGAACACCATATATTTT. The chain is built from TRBV5-6 and TRBJ1-3; D gene unclear. The CDR3 covers 13 residues. Germline CDR1 is SGHDT and CDR2 is YYEEEE. Trimming took 2 bases from V and 7 from J, leaving 10 bases between them. The full variable domain, rest sourced from reference TRBV5-6 and TRBJ1-3, is DAGVTQSPTHLIKTRGQQVTLRCSPKSGHDTVSWYQQALGQGPQFIFQYYEEEERQRGNFPDRFSGHQFPNYSSELNVNALLLGDSALYLCASSFGSENTIYFGEGSWLTVV.

The chain links TRBV19 to TRBJ2-7; 9 bases are a match to TRBD2. The CDR3 runs 15 residues. The ends lost 3 bases at V and 2 bases at J; junction bases unmatched: 5. Germline V gene data show CDR1 as LNHDA and CDR2 as SQIVND (reference sequence). The CDR3 region is CASSISSGGTYEQYF. In nucleotides, the CDR3 is TGTGCCAGTAGTATTAGTAGCGGGGGAACCTACGAGCAGTACTTC.

This clonotype was observed many times. The chain employs TRBV7-8 and TRBJ1-2; 10 nucleotides align to TRBD1. The CDR3 spans 13 residues. The trim removed 5 bases at V and 5 bases at J, leaving 2 bases unmatched. Looked up from germline, CDR1 is SGHVS and CDR2 is FQNEAQ. This CDR3 reads CASSQGQGYGYTF. CDR3 in DNA: TGTGCCAGCAGCCAGGGACAGGGGTATGGCTACACCTTC.

Ten or more counts support this clonotype. V gene TRBV28 combines with J gene TRBJ1-3, with TRBD1 as a possible D gene (6 bases). Per the germline V gene, CDR1 is MDHEN and CDR2 is SYDVKM. CDR3 size: 14 residues. V lost 8 bases and J lost 3, with 14 bases in between. CDR3: CASSVRGLGNTIYF. As DNA, the CDR3 is TGTGCCAGCTCGGTTCGGGGGCTTGGAAACACCATATATTTT.

This clonotype turned up a few times. The chain employs TRBV3-1 and TRBJ2-2, with D unresolved. This CDR3 has 15 amino acids. Germline CDR1 is LGHDT and CDR2 is YNNKEL (reference sequence). Trimming stripped 3 bases from V and 3 bases from J, with 11 bases between. The CDR3 region is CASSHPPEYTGELFF. CDR3 nucleotides: TGTGCCAGCAGCCACCCACCGGAATACACCGGGGAGCTGTTTTTT. Full variable domain (outside the CDR3, taken from reference TRBV3-1 and TRBJ2-2): DTAVSQTPKYLVTQMGNDKSIKCEQNLGHDTMYWYKQDSKKFLKIMFSYNNKELIINETVPNRFSPKSPDKAHLNLHINSLELGDSAVYFCASSHPPEYTGELFFGEGSRLTVL.

Of note for this clonotype: This clone may be a read error of a much larger clone one base away. V is TRBV27 and J is TRBJ1-2, with D perhaps matching TRBD1 (6 bases). Germline values: CDR1 MNHEY, CDR2 SMNVEV (reference sequence). V dropped 8 bases and J dropped 6 bases, with 19 bases sitting between them. The CDR3 covers 14 residues. CDR3 protein: CASERGASRNGYTF. The CDR3 bases are TGTGCCAGCGAACGGGGGGCGAGTCGGAATGGCTACACCTTC.

This clonotype showed up many times. The chain carries TRBV28 and TRBJ1-2; TRBD1 aligns across 8 bases. Germline V gene lookup returns CDR1 MDHEN and CDR2 SYDVKM. V lost 5 bases and J lost 4; bases outside the gene matches: 6. The CDR3 extends over 14 amino acids. This CDR3 is CASSRQGPIYGYTF. The DNA for the CDR3 is TGTGCCAGCAGTAGACAGGGGCCAATCTATGGCTACACCTTC.

The chain recombines TRBV6-5 with TRBJ1-3, with unresolved D. CDR3 length: 16 residues. Germline CDR1 MNHEY, CDR2 SVGAGI. Trimming removed 0 bases at V and 3 bases at J, with 12 bases between. The CDR3 nucleotides read TGTGCCAGCAGTTACTCGATTGGGTCAGTTGGAAACACCATATATTTT. It translates to CASSYSIGSVGNTIYF.

This clonotype has a handful of counts. This chain links TRBV20-1 with TRBJ2-5; D is perhaps TRBD1 or TRBD2 (5 bases each). Germline V gives CDR1 DFQATT, CDR2 SNEGSKA (reference sequence). V shed 0 bases and J shed 2 bases, with 22 bases lying between them. The CDR3 sequence is 18 residues long. The DNA for the CDR3 is TGCAGTGCTAGAGATTTTGCCCCGACGGCCGGGACGCAAGAGACCCAGTACTTC. This sequence encodes CSARDFAPTAGTQETQYF.

This clonotype was counted at least ten times. The rearrangement links TRBV15 to TRBJ2-2, with TRBD2 identical over 7 bases. This CDR3 has 13 amino acids. Trimming took 7 bases from V and 3 from J; bases not matched to a gene: 2. Germline V CDR1 and CDR2: LNHNV, YYDKDF (reference sequence). CDR3 protein: CATKAGDTGELFF. The CDR3 DNA reads as TGTGCCACCAAGGCGGGAGACACCGGGGAGCTGTTTTTT. The whole variable domain, filled in from reference TRBV15 and TRBJ2-2, reads DAMVIQNPRYQVTQFGKPVTLSCSQTLNHNVMYWYQQKSSQAPKLLFHYYDKDFNNEADTPDNFQSRRPNTSFCFLDIRSPGLGDTAMYLCATKAGDTGELFFGEGSRLTVL.

In its sample, this clonotype was seen a few times. The chain uses TRBV20-1 and TRBJ2-5; 11 nucleotides line up with TRBD2. The V gene end was trimmed by 3 bases and the J gene end by 9 bases; junction bases not matched to a gene: 6. Germline V gene lookup returns CDR1 DFQATT and CDR2 SNEGSKA (reference sequence). The CDR3 covers 13 residues. The CDR3 nucleotides are TGCAGTGCTAGGGCTAGCGGGGGGTGGTCCCAGTACTTC. Amino acids: CSARASGGWSQYF.

There are many counts of this clonotype. The chain has TRBV6-4 and TRBJ1-2, with D unresolved. CDR1 and CDR2 (germline): MRHNA, SNTAGT. CDR3 length equals 15 residues. Deletions cut 2 bases from V and 0 bases from J, with 10 bases between. CDR3 coding DNA: TGTGCCAGCAGTGACGATGGGGAACCTAACTATGGCTACACCTTC. This encodes CASSDDGEPNYGYTF.

In this sample, this clonotype turned up once. V gene TRBV20-1 combines with J gene TRBJ1-2; D is unresolved. The germline V gene has CDR1 DFQATT and CDR2 SNEGSKA (reference sequence). Trimming left V 0 bases short and J 2 bases short, with 16 bases between. The CDR3 is 16 residues long. CDR3 residues: CSARDFDGGENYGYTF. The CDR3, as DNA: TGCAGTGCTAGAGATTTTGATGGCGGGGAGAACTATGGCTACACCTTC.

The J gene is TRBJ1-5, the V gene TRBV12-3 or TRBV12-4; 7 positions agree with TRBD1. The CDR3 sequence is 15 residues long. With V trimmed by 1 base and J by 5 bases, 5 bases remained unmatched. The CDR3 region is CASSLGTGLDQPQHF. CDR3 nucleotides: TGTGCCAGCAGTTTAGGGACAGGTTTAGATCAGCCCCAGCATTTT.

In this sample, this clonotype turned up a few times. The CDR3 here is CSASQSYSNQPQHF. The CDR3 nucleotides are TGCAGTGCTAGTCAATCCTATAGCAATCAGCCCCAGCATTTT. The V gene is TRBV20-1, the J gene TRBJ1-5; D gene uncertain. The CDR3 has 14 amino acids. The V gene's germline CDR1 is DFQATT and CDR2 SNEGSKA (reference sequence). V gave up 3 bases and J gave up 0 bases, with 9 bases separating them.

The chain is built from TRBV7-2 and TRBJ2-6, with 12 bases aligning to TRBD1. The CDR3 sequence is 18 residues long. The germline V gene has CDR1 SGHTA and CDR2 FQGNSA. J gave up 2 bases and V 5 bases, and 7 bases lay outside the gene matches. The CDR3 sequence: CASSTPGQGAAGANVLTF. As DNA, the CDR3 is TGTGCCAGCAGCACCCCGGGACAGGGGGCGGCTGGGGCCAACGTCCTGACTTTC. Together with reference TRBV7-2 and TRBJ2-6, the CDR3 gives the full variable domain: GAGVSQSPSNKVTEKGKDVELRCDPISGHTALYWYRQSLGQGLEFLIYFQGNSAPDKSGLPSDRFSAERTGGSVSTLTIQRTQQEDSAVYLCASSTPGQGAAGANVLTFGAGSRLTVL.

This clonotype has at least ten counts. The chain recombines TRBV6-2 or TRBV6-3 with TRBJ2-2; D may be TRBD2 (5 bases). The germline gives CDR1 MNHEY, CDR2 SVGEGT. This CDR3 is built from 15 residues. V lost 0 bases and J lost 5, with 10 bases in between. The CDR3 nucleotides read TGTGCCAGCAGTTACTCTCAACCGGGGACCGGGGAGCTGTTTTTT. Amino acids: CASSYSQPGTGELFF.

This clonotype was detected only a few times. The V gene is TRBV15, the J gene TRBJ2-7; 10 bases are shared with TRBD1. The CDR3 runs to 15 residues. Germline V gene lookup returns CDR1 LNHNV and CDR2 YYDKDF (reference sequence). J gave up 3 bases and V 1 base, and 3 bases lay outside the gene matches. As DNA, the CDR3 is TGTGCCACCAGCAGAGGACAGGGGGCCTACTACGAGCAGTACTTC. Protein product: CATSRGQGAYYEQYF.

This clonotype has a count of ten or more. The rearrangement uses TRBV28 and TRBJ2-7; 8 bases are a match to TRBD2. The CDR3 has 13 residues. Germline CDR1 reads MDHEN; CDR2 reads SYDVKM. J was trimmed by 6 bases and V by 6 bases; bases with no gene match: 7. CDR3 nucleotides: TGTGCCAGCAGCACGGGACTAGTCGTCGAGCAGTACTTC. Amino acid sequence: CASSTGLVVEQYF.

Many counts were recorded for this clonotype. CDR3 in amino acids: CASSKSGTSYEQYF. The CDR3 DNA is TGTGCCAGCAGTAAATCGGGAACTAGCTACGAGCAGTACTTC. V gene TRBV6-1 combines with J gene TRBJ2-7; D may be TRBD2 (5 bases). Trimming left V 5 bases short and J 3 bases short, with 14 bases between. The germline CDR1 and CDR2 sequences are MNHNS and SASEGT. The CDR3 runs 14 residues.

A note on this clonotype: Compared with germline, one end of the junction differs, possibly owing to a read error. This chain links TRBV11-1 with TRBJ1-1; D call uncertain. The CDR3 loop spans 12 amino acids. Looked up from germline, CDR1 is SGHAT and CDR2 is FQDESV (reference sequence). DNA of the CDR3: TGTGCCAGCTCACCAGCGTTCGCTGAAGCTTCCTTT. Protein sequence: CASSPAFAEASF.